One and the same sample provided the 23 T cell receptor beta chains below, sequenced in a study of cytomegalovirus exposure and HLA in healthy donors. 60 Vbeta and 13 Jbeta primers were used in PCR. Profiling relied on immunoSEQ multiplex PCR, and the TCRdb table lists in-frame clones only, not all of them. The sample yields about 200,000 clones, about 86% seen once. The material sequenced was PBMCs. The receptors stem from a woman aged 25-40 years in good health and CMV-seronegative.

CDR3 nucleotides: TGTGCCAGCAGATCACAGGGGGTAACCGGGGAGCTGTTTTTT. Its protein is CASRSQGVTGELFF. The genes are TRBV11-3 and TRBJ2-2, with 8 bases lining up with TRBD1. CDR3 length equals 14 residues. The germline CDR1 and CDR2 sequences are SGHNT and YENEEA. The junction had 5 bases not matched to a gene; V was cut back by 6 bases and J by 5 bases.

The chain couples TRBV6-5 to TRBJ2-1; 8 bases are a match to TRBD2. The CDR3 length is 13 residues. CDR1 is MNHEY, CDR2 SVGAGI, per germline. Trimming at V came to 6 bases and at J to 8 bases, leaving 6 bases not matched to a gene. This CDR3 is CASRRTGGDEQFF. As DNA, the CDR3 is TGTGCCAGCAGGCGGACCGGGGGGGATGAGCAGTTCTTC.

The gene calls are TRBV7-2 and TRBJ1-1; weak D call: TRBD1 (5 bases). Trimming left V 5 bases short and J 1 base short, with 17 bases between. The germline CDR1 and CDR2 sequences are SGHTA and FQGNSA. The CDR3 totals 16 residues. The CDR3 sequence is CASSPRGSPRNTEAFF. Here the CDR3 DNA reads TGTGCCAGCAGCCCGCGGGGCAGTCCTAGGAACACTGAAGCTTTCTTT.

The gene calls are TRBV5-5 and TRBJ2-7; D may be TRBD1 (6 bases). V lost 5 bases, J lost 3 bases, and 18 bases lay in between. Germline values: CDR1 SGHKS, CDR2 YYEKEE (reference sequence). The CDR3 loop spans 15 amino acids. CDR3 loop: CASSPNPGHSYEQYF. CDR3 DNA: TGTGCCAGCAGTCCGAATCCGGGACACAGCTACGAGCAGTACTTC. The whole variable domain, filled in from reference TRBV5-5 and TRBJ2-7, reads DAGVTQSPTHLIKTRGQQVTLRCSPISGHKSVSWYQQVLGQGPQFIFQYYEKEERGRGNFPDRFSARQFPNYSSELNVNALLLGDSALYLCASSPNPGHSYEQYFGPGTRLTVT.

The chain links TRBV19 to TRBJ2-7; no firm D call. V was pared by 0 bases and J by 4 bases, with 16 bases between. The CDR3 runs 16 residues. Germline lookup yields CDR1 LNHDA and CDR2 SQIVND (reference sequence). The CDR3 loop is CASSIDFEHGAYEQYF. CDR3 sequence (DNA): TGTGCCAGTAGTATAGATTTCGAACACGGAGCTTACGAGCAGTACTTC.

This clone was picked up a small number of times. V usage is TRBV7-2 and J usage is TRBJ2-7, with 11 bases aligning to TRBD2. Germline CDR1 is SGHTA and CDR2 is FQGNSA. This CDR3 is built from 15 residues. Trimming cost V 3 bases and J 3 bases; bases outside gene matches: 4. DNA for the CDR3: TGTGCCAGCAGCTTTAGCGGGGGGGCCTTCTACGAGCAGTACTTC. This translates into CASSFSGGAFYEQYF.

The V call is TRBV27, the J call TRBJ2-3; 13 bases match TRBD2. The CDR3 runs to 17 residues. Germline V gene sequence: CDR1 MNHEY, CDR2 SMNVEV (reference sequence). Trimming took 5 bases from V and 8 from J; bases not matched to a gene: 13. CDR3 region: CASSPRTSGGRLGTQYF. The CDR3 DNA is TGTGCCAGCAGTCCACGGACTAGCGGGGGACGACTCGGTACGCAGTATTTT.

In this sample, this clone turned up a few times. A junction end diverges from the germline sequence, so it may reflect a read error. This sequence joins TRBV5-1 and TRBJ1-2; the D is unclear. Germline CDR1 SGHRS, CDR2 YFSETQ. The CDR3 is 11 residues long. In DNA form, the CDR3 reads TGCGCCAGCAGCTTGGCCTCCGCGCAATTCTTC. Translating gives CASSLASAQFF. The whole variable domain, filled in from reference TRBV5-1 and TRBJ1-2, reads KAGVTQTPRYLIKTRGQQVTLSCSPISGHRSVSWYQQTPGQGLQFLFEYFSETQRNKGNFPGRFSGRQFSNSRSEMNVSTLELGDSALYLCASSLASAQFFGSGTRLTVV.

Regarding this clone: An end of the junction differs from the germline gene, which may be a read error. The chain has TRBV7-9 and TRBJ2-2; TRBD2 matches at 8 bases. Germline V lookup: CDR1 SEHNR, CDR2 FQNEAQ (reference sequence). The CDR3 totals 17 residues. The CDR3 coding sequence is TGTTCCAGCAGCTTAGCCCCAGCGGGGGATTACACCGGGGAGCTGTTTTTT. Protein product: CSSSLAPAGDYTGELFF.

The genes are TRBV5-1 and TRBJ2-7; weak D call: TRBD1 (5 bases). CDR3 length: 15 amino acids. Trimming left V 2 bases short and J 6 bases short, with 18 bases between. Germline CDR1 is SGHRS and CDR2 is YFSETQ. CDR3 nucleotides: TGCGCCAGCAGCTTAGTGACAGCAGCTTGGGGCGAGCAGTACTTC. This translates into CASSLVTAAWGEQYF.

The chain carries TRBV7-7 and TRBJ2-7; possibly TRBD2 for D (6 bases). The CDR3 is 13 residues long. V shed 10 bases and J shed 4 bases, with 17 bases lying between them. Germline CDR1 reads SSHAT; CDR2 reads FNYEAQ (reference sequence). CDR3 in amino acids: CAKTRGSPYEQYF. As DNA, the CDR3 is TGTGCCAAAACTCGGGGGTCTCCTTACGAGCAGTACTTC. Full variable domain (outside the CDR3, taken from reference TRBV7-7 and TRBJ2-7): GAGVSQSPRYKVTKRGQDVTLRCDPISSHATLYWYQQALGQGPEFLTYFNYEAQPDKSGLPSDRFSAERPEGSISTLTIQRTEQRDSAMYRCAKTRGSPYEQYFGPGTRLTVT.

This rearrangement joins TRBV2 to TRBJ2-7, with 9 bases fitting TRBD2. The V and J ends lost 6 bases and 2 bases, in that order; junction bases with no gene match: 5. Germline V gene data show CDR1 as SNHLY and CDR2 as FYNNEI. The CDR3 sequence is 14 residues long. CDR3 region: CASSLGLAAYEQYF. DNA for the CDR3: TGTGCCAGCAGCTTGGGACTAGCCGCCTACGAGCAGTACTTC.

This chain links TRBV5-1 with TRBJ2-7; 7 bases line up with TRBD1. CDR1 and CDR2 from the germline V gene are SGHRS and YFSETQ. V lost 5 bases, J lost 4 bases, and 12 bases stayed unmatched. The CDR3 runs to 15 residues. For the CDR3, the DNA is TGCGCCAGCAGTCAAGTATGGGGACAGAAGTACGAGCAGTACTTC. It codes for CASSQVWGQKYEQYF.

The rearrangement links TRBV2 to TRBJ2-5; possibly TRBD2 for D (5 bases). Germline V gene data show CDR1 as SNHLY and CDR2 as FYNNEI. CDR3 length: 14 amino acids. The V gene lost 9 bases and the J gene lost 5 bases, with 19 bases spanning the gap. The CDR3 nucleotides read TGTGCCAGAAGCAAGACTACCCCCTGGGAGACCCAGTACTTC. Encoded protein: CARSKTTPWETQYF.

CDR3 coding DNA: TGTGCCAGCAGCTTAGCTCCTAGCGGGAGTGGCGCAGATACGCAGTATTTT. Its translation: CASSLAPSGSGADTQYF. This chain connects TRBV7-3 to TRBJ2-3, with 10 bases identical to TRBD2. CDR3 length: 17 residues. The germline gives CDR1 SGHTA, CDR2 FQGTGA. The V segment lost 2 bases and the J segment 4 bases; nucleotides outside the gene matches: 9.

The V gene is TRBV27, the J gene TRBJ2-7, with a weak D call TRBD1 (6 bases). The CDR3 is made up of 13 amino acids. In germline, CDR1 is MNHEY, CDR2 SMNVEV (reference sequence). V lost 6 bases to trimming and J lost 5 bases, with 14 bases between them. The chain's CDR3 is CASSETRGHEQYF. In DNA form, the CDR3 reads TGTGCCAGCAGCGAAACCAGGGGCCACGAGCAGTACTTC.

The chain employs TRBV11-2 and TRBJ2-7; 7 bases are a match to TRBD2. This CDR3 is built from 16 residues. The V segment lost 7 bases and the J segment 3 bases; nucleotides outside the gene matches: 15. Germline V gene lookup returns CDR1 SGHAT and CDR2 FQNNGV. CDR3 region: CASTPRDGGRGYEQYF. DNA of the CDR3: TGTGCCAGCACCCCAAGAGATGGCGGGAGAGGCTACGAGCAGTACTTC.

V gene TRBV5-4 combines with J gene TRBJ2-3; D possibly corresponds to TRBD1 (6 bases). CDR1 is SGHNT and CDR2 is YYREEE in the germline V gene (reference sequence). This CDR3 has 18 residues. V was cut by 4 bases and J by 3 bases, with 24 bases left in between. The CDR3 loop reads CASSKTGHTTSHTDTQYF. CDR3 nucleotides: TGTGCCAGCAGCAAAACAGGGCACACGACTTCCCATACAGATACGCAGTATTTT.

The chain has TRBV5-1 and TRBJ2-3; D is possibly TRBD2 (5 bases). CDR1 and CDR2 (germline): SGHRS, YFSETQ. Between the trimmed V and J ends, which lost 4 bases and 8 bases, there was a span of 20 bases. There are 15 residues in the CDR3. CDR3 region: CASSPIIVSGGTQYF. The CDR3 DNA follows: TGCGCCAGCAGCCCCATCATCGTAAGCGGAGGTACGCAGTATTTT. Looking up the rest from reference TRBV5-1 and TRBJ2-3 gives the full variable domain: KAGVTQTPRYLIKTRGQQVTLSCSPISGHRSVSWYQQTPGQGLQFLFEYFSETQRNKGNFPGRFSGRQFSNSRSEMNVSTLELGDSALYLCASSPIIVSGGTQYFGPGTRLTVL.

V is TRBV5-5 and J is TRBJ1-1; 9 bases agree with TRBD1. Trimming took 3 bases from V and 11 from J; bases not matched to a gene: 5. The length of the CDR3 is 12 residues. Germline V gene lookup returns CDR1 SGHKS and CDR2 YYEKEE (reference sequence). DNA for the CDR3: TGTGCCAGCAGCTATAGGGACAGGGCGGCTTTCTTT. It codes for CASSYRDRAAFF.

This chain connects TRBV6-1 to TRBJ1-4; maybe TRBD1 (6 bases). Trimming shortened V by 2 bases and J by 8 bases, and 18 bases separated the two germline ends. CDR1 is MNHNS, CDR2 SASEGT, per germline. The CDR3 length is 16 residues. The CDR3 loop is CASSEKPTGLYEKLFF. CDR3 nucleotides: TGTGCCAGCAGTGAAAAACCAACAGGGTTATACGAAAAACTGTTTTTT.

The gene calls are TRBV2 and TRBJ2-5; TRBD2 is a possible D gene (7 bases). The length of the CDR3 is 15 residues. Per germline, CDR1 SNHLY and CDR2 FYNNEI. The germline V and J ends were trimmed by 8 bases and 0 bases, with 16 bases remaining between them. The CDR3 DNA reads as TGTGCCAGCCCCGGGGGGCGGGCTAACCAAGAGACCCAGTACTTC. Translated, it gives CASPGGRANQETQYF.

The chain joins TRBV6-5 to TRBJ2-3, with 10 bases that match TRBD2. The CDR3 runs to 15 residues. The ends lost 6 bases at V and 5 bases at J; junction bases unmatched: 8. The germline gives CDR1 MNHEY, CDR2 SVGAGI. CDR3 in DNA: TGTGCCAGCAGGGCAAGCGGGAGGGCCCTAGATACGCAGTATTTT. Its protein product is CASRASGRALDTQYF.